This TCR beta chain was recovered during a study of regulatory T cells in long-lasting Graves disease. Study context: Disease was considered persistent Graves' disease after over 5 years of antithyroid drugs (with positive TSH receptor antibodies). Regarding the study as a whole: Lower TCR diversity was seen in persistent Graves' patients than in newly diagnosed ones. Clonotypes that were public and shared totalled 2,500 to 3,500 in persistent patients versus 800 to 1,000 in new patients.

Libraries of TCR beta came from iRepertoire HTBI primers plus Arm-PCR of CDR3 regions. Per the study methods: In the combined samples, under 80 TRBV and 14 TRBJ segments were identified. TCRdb analysed the multiplex PCR reads with MiXCR anew, one entry per CDR3 protein. Clone size and V and J calls follow TCRdb, not the original study. The data contain roughly 450,000 distinct CDR3 sequences, about a fifth of them seen just once; the ten biggest clones take up 7.8%. This clonotype was seen many times. Antigen specificity is unknown. The time point: persistent/refractory GD, antithyroid drugs over 5 years with positive TRAb. Scientists built the TCR library using RNA that was extracted from PBMCs. The CDR3 extends over 15 amino acids. The trim removed 4 bases at V and 4 bases at J, leaving 12 bases unmatched. Per germline, CDR1 DFQATT and CDR2 SNEGSKA (reference sequence).

The sequence derives from a female donor with Graves disease. This chain uses TRBV20-1 with TRBJ2-5, with TRBD1 matching over 7 bases. Here the sequenced sample was peripheral blood mononuclear cells (PBMCs), taken when the disease was refractory, from a patient treated with antithyroid drugs. The CDR3 reads CSATMGTVRIETQYF. DNA for the CDR3: TGCAGTGCTACGATGGGGACAGTAAGAATAGAGACCCAGTACTTC.